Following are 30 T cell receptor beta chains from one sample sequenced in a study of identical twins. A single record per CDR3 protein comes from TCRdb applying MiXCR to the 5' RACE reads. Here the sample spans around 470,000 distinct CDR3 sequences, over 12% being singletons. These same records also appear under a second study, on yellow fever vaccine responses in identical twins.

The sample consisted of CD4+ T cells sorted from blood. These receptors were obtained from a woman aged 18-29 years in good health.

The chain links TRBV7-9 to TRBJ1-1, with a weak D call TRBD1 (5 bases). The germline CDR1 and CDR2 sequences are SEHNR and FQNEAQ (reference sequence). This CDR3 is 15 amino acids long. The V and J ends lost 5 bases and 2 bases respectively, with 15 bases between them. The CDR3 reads CASSPSRDPNTEAFF. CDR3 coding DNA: TGTGCCAGCAGCCCGTCCCGGGACCCTAACACTGAAGCTTTCTTT.

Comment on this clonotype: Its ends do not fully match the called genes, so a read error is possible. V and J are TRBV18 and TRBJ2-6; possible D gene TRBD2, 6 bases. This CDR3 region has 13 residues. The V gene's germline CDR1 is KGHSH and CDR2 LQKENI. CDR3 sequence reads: CASSPTGVNVLTF. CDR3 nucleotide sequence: TGTGCCAGCTCACCAACGGGGGTCAACGTCCTGACTTTC.

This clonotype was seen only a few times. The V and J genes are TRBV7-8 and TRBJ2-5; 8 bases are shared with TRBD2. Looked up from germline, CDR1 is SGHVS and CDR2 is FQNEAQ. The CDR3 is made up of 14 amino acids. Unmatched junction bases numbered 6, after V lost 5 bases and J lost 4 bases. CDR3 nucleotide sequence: TGTGCCAGCAGCACCTACGGGGGGGGAGAGACCCAGTACTTC. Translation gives CASSTYGGGETQYF.

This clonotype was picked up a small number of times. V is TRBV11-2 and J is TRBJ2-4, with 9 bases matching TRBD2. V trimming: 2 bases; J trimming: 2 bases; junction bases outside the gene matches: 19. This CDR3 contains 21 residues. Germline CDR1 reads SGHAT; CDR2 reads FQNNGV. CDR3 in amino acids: CASSLLSTSGRPGGTKNIQYF. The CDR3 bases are TGTGCCAGCAGCTTACTCTCGACTAGCGGACGGCCGGGGGGAACCAAAAACATTCAGTACTTC.

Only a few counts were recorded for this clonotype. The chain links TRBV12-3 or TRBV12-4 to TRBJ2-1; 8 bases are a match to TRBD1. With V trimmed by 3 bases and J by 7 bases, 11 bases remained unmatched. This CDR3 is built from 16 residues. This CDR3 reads CASSLAGGVERNEQFF. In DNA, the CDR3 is TGTGCCAGCAGTTTGGCAGGGGGCGTAGAGAGGAATGAGCAGTTCTTC.

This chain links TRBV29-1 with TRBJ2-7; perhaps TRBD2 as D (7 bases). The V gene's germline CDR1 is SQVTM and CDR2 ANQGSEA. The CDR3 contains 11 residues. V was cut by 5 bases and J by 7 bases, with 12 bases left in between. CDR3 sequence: CSVRGGLEQYF. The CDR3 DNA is TGCAGCGTTAGGGGGGGACTGGAGCAGTACTTC.

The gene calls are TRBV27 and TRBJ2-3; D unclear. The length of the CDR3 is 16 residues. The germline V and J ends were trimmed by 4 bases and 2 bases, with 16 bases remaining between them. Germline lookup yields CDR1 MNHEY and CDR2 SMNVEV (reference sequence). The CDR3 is CASSWSRVPSTDTQYF. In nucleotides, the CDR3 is TGTGCCAGCAGTTGGAGCCGGGTCCCTTCCACAGATACGCAGTATTTT.

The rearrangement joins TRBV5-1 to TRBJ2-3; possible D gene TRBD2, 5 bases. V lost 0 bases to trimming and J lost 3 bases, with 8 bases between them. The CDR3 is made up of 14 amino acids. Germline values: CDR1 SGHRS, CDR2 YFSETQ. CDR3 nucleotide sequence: TGCGCCAGCAGCTTGGAACTAGTAACAGATACGCAGTATTTT. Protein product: CASSLELVTDTQYF. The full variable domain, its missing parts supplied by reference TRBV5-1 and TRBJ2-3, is KAGVTQTPRYLIKTRGQQVTLSCSPISGHRSVSWYQQTPGQGLQFLFEYFSETQRNKGNFPGRFSGRQFSNSRSEMNVSTLELGDSALYLCASSLELVTDTQYFGPGTRLTVL.

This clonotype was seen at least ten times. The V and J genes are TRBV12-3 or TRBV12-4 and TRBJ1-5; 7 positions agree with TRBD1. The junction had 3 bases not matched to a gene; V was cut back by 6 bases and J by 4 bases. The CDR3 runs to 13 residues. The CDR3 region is CASRRDSNQPQHF. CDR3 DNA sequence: TGTGCCAGCAGACGGGACAGTAATCAGCCCCAGCATTTT.

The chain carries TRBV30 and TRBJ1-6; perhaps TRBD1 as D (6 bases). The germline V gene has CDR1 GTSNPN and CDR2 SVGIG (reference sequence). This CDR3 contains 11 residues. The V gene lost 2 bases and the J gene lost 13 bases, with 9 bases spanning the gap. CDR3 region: CAWSPGVPLHF. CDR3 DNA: TGTGCCTGGAGTCCAGGGGTTCCCCTCCACTTT.

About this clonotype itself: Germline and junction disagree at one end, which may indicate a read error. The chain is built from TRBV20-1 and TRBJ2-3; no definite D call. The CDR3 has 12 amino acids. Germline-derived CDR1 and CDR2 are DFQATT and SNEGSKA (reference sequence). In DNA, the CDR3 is TGCAGTGCGAGAGAAAGCACAGATACGCAGTATTTT. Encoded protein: CSARESTDTQYF.

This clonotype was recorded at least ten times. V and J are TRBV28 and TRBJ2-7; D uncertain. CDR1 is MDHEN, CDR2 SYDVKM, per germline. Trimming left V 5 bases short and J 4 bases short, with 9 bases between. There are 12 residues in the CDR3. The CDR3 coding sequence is TGTGCCAGCAGTGAGCGTGGGTACGAGCAGTACTTC. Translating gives CASSERGYEQYF.

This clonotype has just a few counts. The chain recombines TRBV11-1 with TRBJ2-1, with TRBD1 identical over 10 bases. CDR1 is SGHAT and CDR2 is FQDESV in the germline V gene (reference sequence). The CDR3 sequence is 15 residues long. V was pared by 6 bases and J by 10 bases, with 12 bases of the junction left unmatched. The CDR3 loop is CASRTDPGTGEEQFF. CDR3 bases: TGTGCCAGCAGGACAGACCCCGGGACAGGGGAGGAGCAGTTCTTC.

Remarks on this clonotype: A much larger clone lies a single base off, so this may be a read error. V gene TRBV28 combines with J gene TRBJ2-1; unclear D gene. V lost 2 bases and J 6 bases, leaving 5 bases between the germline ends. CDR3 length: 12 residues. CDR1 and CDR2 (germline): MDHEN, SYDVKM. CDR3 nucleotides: TGTGCCAGCAGTTTAAGGCGCAATGAGCAGTTCTTC. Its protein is CASSLRRNEQFF.

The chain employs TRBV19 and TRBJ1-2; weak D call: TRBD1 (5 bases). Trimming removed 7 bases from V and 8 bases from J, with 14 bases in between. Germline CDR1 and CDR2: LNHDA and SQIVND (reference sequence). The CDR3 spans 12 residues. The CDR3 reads CASKEGARGYTF. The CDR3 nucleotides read TGTGCCAGTAAGGAAGGGGCTCGGGGCTACACCTTC.

The CDR3 DNA reads as TGTGCCAGCAGTTACGGGGCAGGAAGCTCCTACAATGAGCAGTTCTTC. This codes for CASSYGAGSSYNEQFF. This chain uses TRBV6-5 with TRBJ2-1, with D perhaps TRBD1 (5 bases). The CDR3 is made up of 16 amino acids. Germline CDR1 reads MNHEY; CDR2 reads SVGAGI. Trimming stripped 2 bases from V and 0 bases from J, with 11 bases between.

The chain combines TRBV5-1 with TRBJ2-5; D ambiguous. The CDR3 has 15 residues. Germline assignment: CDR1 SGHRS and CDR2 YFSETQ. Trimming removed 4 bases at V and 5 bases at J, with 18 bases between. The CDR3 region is CASSISSPVTETQYF. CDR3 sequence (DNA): TGCGCCAGCAGCATTTCTAGTCCAGTTACCGAGACCCAGTACTTC.

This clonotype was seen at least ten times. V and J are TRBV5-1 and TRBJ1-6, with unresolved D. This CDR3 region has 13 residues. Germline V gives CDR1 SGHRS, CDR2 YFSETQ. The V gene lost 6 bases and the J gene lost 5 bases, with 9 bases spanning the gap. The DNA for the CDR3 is TGCGCCAGCAACCCAGGAGATAATTCACCCCTCCACTTT. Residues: CASNPGDNSPLHF.

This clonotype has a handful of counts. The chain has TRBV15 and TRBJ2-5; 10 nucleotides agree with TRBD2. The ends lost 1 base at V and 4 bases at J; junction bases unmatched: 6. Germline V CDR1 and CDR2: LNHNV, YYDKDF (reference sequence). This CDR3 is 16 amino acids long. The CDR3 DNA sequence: TGTGCCACCAGCAGAGCCTTGGGACTAGCGATAGAGACCCAGTACTTC. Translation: CATSRALGLAIETQYF.

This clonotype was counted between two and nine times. This chain's CDR3 is CASSGAGDRETQYF. CDR3 nucleotides: TGTGCCAGCAGTGGTGCTGGGGACAGAGAGACCCAGTACTTC. The V gene is TRBV27, the J gene TRBJ2-5; 7 bases match TRBD1. V shed 5 bases, J shed 4 bases, and the junction held 7 bases outside the gene matches. This CDR3 contains 14 residues. The germline CDR1 and CDR2 sequences are MNHEY and SMNVEV (reference sequence).

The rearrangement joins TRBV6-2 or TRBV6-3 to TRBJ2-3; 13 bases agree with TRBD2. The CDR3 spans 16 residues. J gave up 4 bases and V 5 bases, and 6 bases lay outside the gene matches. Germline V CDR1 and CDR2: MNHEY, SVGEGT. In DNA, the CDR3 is TGTGCCAGCAGTAAGGGACTAGCGGGAACGGCAGATACGCAGTATTTT. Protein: CASSKGLAGTADTQYF.

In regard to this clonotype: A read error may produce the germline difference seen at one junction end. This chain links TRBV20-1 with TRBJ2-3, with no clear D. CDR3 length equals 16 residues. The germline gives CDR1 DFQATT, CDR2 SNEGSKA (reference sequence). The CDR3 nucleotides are TGCTGTGCTAGAGCTAGGAGACGAACGGCACCGGATACGCAGTATTTT. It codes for CCARARRRTAPDTQYF.

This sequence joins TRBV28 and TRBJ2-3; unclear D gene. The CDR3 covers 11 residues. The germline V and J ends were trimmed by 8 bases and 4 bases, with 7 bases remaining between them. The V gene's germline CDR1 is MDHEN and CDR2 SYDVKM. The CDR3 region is CASLDADTQYF. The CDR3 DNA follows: TGTGCCAGCTTAGACGCAGATACGCAGTATTTT.

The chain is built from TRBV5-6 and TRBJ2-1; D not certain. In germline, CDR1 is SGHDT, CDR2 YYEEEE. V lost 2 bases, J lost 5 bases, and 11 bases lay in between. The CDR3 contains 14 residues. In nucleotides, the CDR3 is TGTGCCAGCAGCTTCTACCAGATTAACAATGAGCAGTTCTTC. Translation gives CASSFYQINNEQFF.

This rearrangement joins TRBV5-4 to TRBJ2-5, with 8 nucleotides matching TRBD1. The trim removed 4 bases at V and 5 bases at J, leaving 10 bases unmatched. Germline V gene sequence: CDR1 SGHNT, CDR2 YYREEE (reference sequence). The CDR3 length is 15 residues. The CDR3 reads CASSDATGARETQYF. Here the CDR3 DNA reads TGTGCCAGCAGCGACGCGACAGGGGCACGGGAGACCCAGTACTTC.

The CDR3, as DNA: TGTGCCAGCAGCCTCAGACTAGCGGGGGGCTGGTACACCGGGGAGCTGTTTTTT. It codes for CASSLRLAGGWYTGELFF. The chain carries TRBV12-1 and TRBJ2-2; TRBD2 is the table's D call, not checked against the DNA. TRBV12-1 is listed as a pseudogene. This CDR3 has 18 residues.

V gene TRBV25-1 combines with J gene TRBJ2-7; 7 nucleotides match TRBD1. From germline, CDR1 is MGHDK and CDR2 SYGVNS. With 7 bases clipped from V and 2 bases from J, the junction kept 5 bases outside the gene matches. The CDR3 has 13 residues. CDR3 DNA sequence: TGTGCCAGCATGCGGCAGGGGGCCTACGAGCAGTACTTC. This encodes CASMRQGAYEQYF.

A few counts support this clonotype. The CDR3 reads CSVTRDRDEQFF. The CDR3 region has the DNA TGCAGCGTGACGCGTGACAGGGATGAGCAGTTCTTC. The chain is built from TRBV29-1 and TRBJ2-1, with 7 bases that match TRBD1. Germline V gene data show CDR1 as SQVTM and CDR2 as ANQGSEA. Unmatched junction bases numbered 7, after V lost 6 bases and J lost 8 bases. This CDR3 has 12 amino acids.

CDR3: CASSEQGNTEAFF. The CDR3 DNA sequence: TGTGCCAGCAGCGAACAGGGGAACACTGAAGCTTTCTTT. The chain has TRBV14 and TRBJ1-1, with D tentatively TRBD1 (6 bases). Germline CDR1 SGHDN, CDR2 FVKESK. The CDR3 spans 13 residues. V shed 5 bases and J shed 1 base, with 8 bases lying between them. Full variable domain (rest looked up from reference TRBV14 and TRBJ1-1): EAGVTQFPSHSVIEKGQTVTLRCDPISGHDNLYWYRRVMGKEIKFLLHFVKESKQDESGMPNNRFLAERTGGTYSTLKVQPAELEDSGVYFCASSEQGNTEAFFGQGTRLTVV.

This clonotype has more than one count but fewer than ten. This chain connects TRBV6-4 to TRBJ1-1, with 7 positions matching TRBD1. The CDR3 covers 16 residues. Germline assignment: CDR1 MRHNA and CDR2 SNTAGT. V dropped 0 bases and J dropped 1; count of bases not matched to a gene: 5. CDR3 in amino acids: CASSDSYRGANTEAFF. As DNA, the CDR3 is TGTGCCAGCAGTGACTCTTACAGGGGCGCGAACACTGAAGCTTTCTTT.